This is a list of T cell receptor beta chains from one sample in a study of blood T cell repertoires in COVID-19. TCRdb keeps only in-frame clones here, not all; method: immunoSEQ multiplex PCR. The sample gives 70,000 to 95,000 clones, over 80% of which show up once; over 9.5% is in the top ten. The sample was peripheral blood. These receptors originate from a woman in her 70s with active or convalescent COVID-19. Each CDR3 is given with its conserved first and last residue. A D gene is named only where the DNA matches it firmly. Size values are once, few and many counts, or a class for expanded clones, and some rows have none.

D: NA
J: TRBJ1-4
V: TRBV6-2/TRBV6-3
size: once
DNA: TGTGCCAGCAGTTACCGGGCTAATGAAAAACTGTTTTTT
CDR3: CASSYRANEKLFF

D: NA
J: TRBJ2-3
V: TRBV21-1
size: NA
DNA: TGTGCCAGCAGCAAAGCCCTACGTAGCGGGGACAGCACAGATACGCAGTATTTT
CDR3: CASSKALRSGDSTDTQYF

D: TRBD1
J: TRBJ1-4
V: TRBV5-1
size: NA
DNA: TGCGCCAGCAGCTTGGCTGGGACAGGGAGCGAAAAACTGTTTTTT
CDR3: CASSLAGTGSEKLFF

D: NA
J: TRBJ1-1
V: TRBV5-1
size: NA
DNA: TGCGCCAGCAGCTTGTTGGCAGGGGTGGACACTGAAGCTTTCTTT
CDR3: CASSLLAGVDTEAFF

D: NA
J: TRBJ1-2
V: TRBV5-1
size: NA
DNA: TGCGCCAGCAGCTCCCCGGAGGCAGGGGTAGGTGGCTACACCTTC
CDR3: CASSSPEAGVGGYTF

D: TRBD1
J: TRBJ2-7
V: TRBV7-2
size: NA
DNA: TGTGCCAGCAGTCCCAACAGGGGTTTCTACGAGCAGTACTTC
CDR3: CASSPNRGFYEQYF

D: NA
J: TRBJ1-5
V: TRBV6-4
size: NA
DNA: TGTGCCAGCAGTCCACAGGGTTCAGCTAGCAATCAGCCCCAGCATTTT
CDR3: CASSPQGSASNQPQHF

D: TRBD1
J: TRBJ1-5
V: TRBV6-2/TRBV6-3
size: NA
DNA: TGTGCCAGCAGTTATCATTCAGGGGGCGGCCAGCCCCAGCATTTT
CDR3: CASSYHSGGGQPQHF

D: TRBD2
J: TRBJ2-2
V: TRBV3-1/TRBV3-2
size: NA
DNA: TGTGCCAGCAGCCAAGATACGGGGCGGGGGACCGGGGAGCTGTTTTTT
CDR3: CASSQDTGRGTGELFF

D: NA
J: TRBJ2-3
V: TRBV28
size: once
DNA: TGTGCCAGCAGTTTATTAGCCGTCCGCTCGGGTGGAGCGCAGTATTTT
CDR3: CASSLLAVRSGGAQYF

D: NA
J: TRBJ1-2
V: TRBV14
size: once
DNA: TGTGCCAGCAGCCAAGAGCGGCTGACTAACTATGGCTACACCTTC
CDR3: CASSQERLTNYGYTF

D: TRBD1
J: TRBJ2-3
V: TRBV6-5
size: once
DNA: TGTGCCAGCAGTTCCACAGGGGGCTCAGATACGCAGTATTTT
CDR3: CASSSTGGSDTQYF

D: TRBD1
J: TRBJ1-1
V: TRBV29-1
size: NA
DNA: TGCAGCGTTACCGGGACAGGGGGGAAGAACACTGAAGCTTTCTTT
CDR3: CSVTGTGGKNTEAFF

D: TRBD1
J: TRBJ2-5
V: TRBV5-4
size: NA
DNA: TGTGCCAGCAGCCAAGGACAGGGCCAAGAGACCCAGTACTTC
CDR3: CASSQGQGQETQYF

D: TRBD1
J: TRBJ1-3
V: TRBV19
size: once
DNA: TGTGCCAGTAGTAGCTCGGGACAGGGCTTGTTGGGAAACACCATATATTTT
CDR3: CASSSSGQGLLGNTIYF

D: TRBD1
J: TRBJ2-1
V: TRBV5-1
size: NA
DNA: TGCGCCAGCAGCACCCGGACAGGGGGACGCAATGAGCAGTTCTTC
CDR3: CASSTRTGGRNEQFF

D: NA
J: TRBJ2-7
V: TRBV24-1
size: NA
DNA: TGTGCCACCAGTGATCAGAAAAGAGGGGAGCAGTACTTC
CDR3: CATSDQKRGEQYF

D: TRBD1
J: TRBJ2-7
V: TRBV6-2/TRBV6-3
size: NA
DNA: TGTGCCAGCAGTCCCGGACAGGCTCACTCCTACGAGCAGTACTTC
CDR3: CASSPGQAHSYEQYF

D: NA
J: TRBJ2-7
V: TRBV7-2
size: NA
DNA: TGTGCCAGCAGCCTTGGGAGGGGGGGATACGAGCAGTACTTC
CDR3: CASSLGRGGYEQYF

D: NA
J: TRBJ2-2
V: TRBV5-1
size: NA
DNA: TGCGCCAGCAGCTTAAACGGGGGTAACACCGGGGAGCTGTTTTTT
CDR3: CASSLNGGNTGELFF

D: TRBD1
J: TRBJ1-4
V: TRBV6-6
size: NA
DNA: TGTGCCAGCAGTTACTCGGGACAGGGTGAACGGGAAAAACTGTTTTTT
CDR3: CASSYSGQGEREKLFF

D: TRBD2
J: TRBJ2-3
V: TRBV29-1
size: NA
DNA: TGCAGCGTGGGACTAGCGGGGGGCCGGGATACGCAGTATTTT
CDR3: CSVGLAGGRDTQYF

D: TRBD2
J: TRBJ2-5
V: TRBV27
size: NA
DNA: TGTGCCAGCAGTTTTGGGAGACTAGCGGGGGACCAAGAGACCCAGTACTTC
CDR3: CASSFGRLAGDQETQYF